Included here is one T cell receptor (beta chain) sequence, with context. The data are from a study of CD8+CD57+ T cells in acquired aplastic anemia. Germline CDR1 reads LNHDA; CDR2 reads SQIVND (reference sequence). Trimming cost V 9 bases and J 1 base; bases outside gene matches: 7. This CDR3 is built from 14 residues. TCR beta VDJ and CDR3 profiling used genomic DNA as template. TCRdb called the reads again in MiXCR, with one record for every CDR3 protein. Counted here are approximately 45,000 distinct CDR3 sequences, around two thirds occurring once; the ten biggest clones make up about a third. This TCR derives from a human donor in good health, serving as a control. Material for sequencing was sorted CD4+, CD8+, or CD8+CD57+ T cells (not recorded which) from PBMCs. The V and J genes are TRBV19 and TRBJ1-1, with TRBD1 matching over 8 bases. Written as DNA, the CDR3 is TGTGCCAGCAGACGGACAGGGACGAACACTGAAGCTTTCTTT. Encoded protein: CASRRTGTNTEAFF.